Following are 20 T cell receptor beta chains from one sample sequenced in a study of tumor-infiltrating lymphocytes in primary liver carcinoma (dated by TCRdb to about 2017). TCRdb shows the sequencer as Illumina HiSeq 2500. A constant-region primer and ProtoScript II reverse transcriptase were used to reverse-transcribe TCRbeta-specific cDNA from approximately 500 ng total RNA. TCRbeta libraries were built with three nested multiplex PCR rounds, a slightly modified ARM-PCR procedure. Multiplex TRBV1-TRBV30 forward primers and a Cbeta reverse primer were used in the first two PCR rounds, each of which was run for approximately 9 cycles. The raw public data were reprocessed by TCRdb itself: fastp quality trimming at Q25, MiXCR clonotype calling, in-frame beta chains only. When rows share a CDR3 protein, they turn into one entry using the most common DNA and genes. The sample yields about 84,000 distinct CDR3 sequences; 65% to 80% were counted once. The ten biggest clones cover just under 20% of the sample.

Without any cell sorting, total RNA and DNA were co-extracted from approximately 22-30 mg of bulk tissue using the AllPrep DNA/RNA mini kit. Specimen: liver tumor tissue from sampling region 1. This specimen's cell subset or site label, interpreted: tumor region T1, superior pole. The receptors shown here come from a man aged 35-49 years with primary liver carcinoma and hepatitis B virus infection.

Points on this clonotype: Its ends do not fully match the called genes, so a read error is possible. The chain has TRBV11-2 and TRBJ2-7; D is possibly TRBD1 (6 bases). The germline V gene encodes CDR1 SGHAT and CDR2 FQNNGV. The CDR3 is 17 residues long. CDR3 bases: TGTGCCAGCATCTTAGGAAGACTGAGGACAGACTCCTACGAGCAGTACTTC. This translates into CASILGRLRTDSYEQYF.

Regarding this clonotype: The junction departs from germline at one end; a sequencing error may be responsible. The genes are TRBV11-1 and TRBJ2-2; the D is unclear. CDR3 size: 15 residues. Germline-derived CDR1 and CDR2 are SGHAT and FQDESV (reference sequence). The CDR3 reads CASSLEPMNAGELFF. The CDR3 DNA follows: TGTGCCAGCAGTTTAGAACCCATGAACGCCGGGGAGCTGTTTTTT. The whole variable domain, filled in from reference TRBV11-1 and TRBJ2-2, reads EAEVAQSPRYKITEKSQAVAFWCDPISGHATLYWYRQILGQGPELLVQFQDESVVDDSQLPKDRFSAERLKGVDSTLKIQPAELGDSAMYLCASSLEPMNAGELFFGEGSRLTVL.

To note about this clonotype: The CDR3 ends on some other residue instead of the conserved phenylalanine or tryptophan, so this is likely a read error. Because the CDR3's place on the DNA is in doubt, the DNA is left out and the CDR3 is given as listed by TCRdb. This chain connects TRBV6-5 to TRBJ2-1; the DNA was not used to check the table's D call, TRBD1. Ends included, the CDR3 has 14 residues. Germline V CDR1 and CDR2: MNHEY, SVGAGI. CDR3 region: CASSYGAGYNELFL.

Turning to this clonotype: The germline gene is not matched at one end of the junction; a read error may be the cause. V gene TRBV12-3 or TRBV12-4 combines with J gene TRBJ1-1, with D perhaps TRBD1 (6 bases). This CDR3 contains 14 residues. CDR3 sequence (DNA): TGTGTCAGCAGTACCCAACAGGGTAACACTGAAGCTTTCTTT. Translating it yields CVSSTQQGNTEAFF.

This clonotype was seen ten or more times. The V and J genes are TRBV6-1 and TRBJ1-5, with D unclear. The germline V gene has CDR1 MNHNS and CDR2 SASEGT. Trimming pared 3 bases from V and 3 bases from J, leaving 3 bases between. The CDR3 spans 12 residues. In nucleotides, the CDR3 is TGTGCCAGCAGTGAGGCCAATCAGCCCCAGCATTTT. This gives the protein CASSEANQPQHF.

As regards this clonotype: At one end, the junction sequence differs from germline, possibly due to a read error. This chain connects TRBV5-1 to TRBJ1-1; D is perhaps TRBD1 (6 bases). The germline gives CDR1 SGHRS, CDR2 YFSETQ. This CDR3 region has 12 residues. The CDR3 is CANSLGGSEAFF. In DNA, the CDR3 is TGCGCCAACAGCTTGGGGGGCTCAGAAGCTTTCTTT.

The sample holds many counts of this clonotype. This chain links TRBV7-9 with TRBJ2-5; 10 bases map to TRBD1. The V segment lost 4 bases and the J segment 2 bases; nucleotides outside the gene matches: 7. Germline V CDR1 and CDR2: SEHNR, FQNEAQ (reference sequence). This CDR3 has 16 amino acids. This CDR3 reads CASSSRDRGTQETQYF. The CDR3 DNA sequence: TGTGCCAGCAGCTCACGGGACAGGGGAACGCAAGAGACCCAGTACTTC.

V is TRBV7-9 and J is TRBJ2-7; 12 bases match TRBD2. Trimming at V came to 10 bases and at J to 2 bases, leaving 12 bases not matched to a gene. The CDR3 totals 16 residues. Germline V gives CDR1 SEHNR, CDR2 FQNEAQ (reference sequence). As DNA, the CDR3 is TGTGCCAACAGTCTGACTAGCGGGAGTATCCCCTACGAGCAGTACTTC. Translating gives CANSLTSGSIPYEQYF.

As concerns this clonotype: The CDR3 does not close with the conserved phenylalanine or tryptophan, likely indicating a read error. The chain employs TRBV20-1 and TRBJ2-3; 8 positions match TRBD1. CDR1 DFQATT and CDR2 SNEGSKA come from the germline V gene (reference sequence). The CDR3 runs to 14 residues. The DNA of the CDR3 is TGCAGTGCTAGCTCGGCAGGGGGCACAGATAGGCAGTATCTT. Translation: CSASSAGGTDRQYL.

Points on this clonotype: The CDR3 end shows no conserved phenylalanine or tryptophan, and so a read error is likely. The chain couples TRBV10-3 to TRBJ2-1; D ambiguous. V was shortened by 8 bases and J by 8 bases, with 10 bases between the two germline ends. The CDR3 covers 11 residues. Per the germline V gene, CDR1 is ENHRY and CDR2 is SYGVKD. The CDR3 here is CAIQGADEQFI. CDR3 sequence (DNA): TGTGCCATCCAAGGTGCCGATGAGCAGTTCATC.

This clonotype was seen more than once but under ten times. A much larger clone sits a single nucleotide away, making a read error possible. The V call is TRBV30, the J call TRBJ2-3; no reliable D call. Germline V gene data show CDR1 as GTSNPN and CDR2 as SVGIG (reference sequence). The CDR3 spans 16 residues. V was pared by 5 bases and J by 2 bases, with 20 bases between. This CDR3 reads CAWASFWGTNTDTQYF. The CDR3 DNA reads as TGTGCCTGGGCGTCTTTTTGGGGTACGAACACAGATACGCAGTATTTT.

A note on this clonotype: The junction shows a germline mismatch at one end, possibly a read error. The V call is TRBV11-2, the J call TRBJ2-7; D is possibly TRBD2 (6 bases). Germline-derived CDR1 and CDR2 are SGHAT and FQNNGV. The length of the CDR3 is 15 residues. In DNA, the CDR3 is TGTGTCAGCAGTTTAGCTCGGGAGAGGGATATCGAGCAGTACTTC. It codes for CVSSLARERDIEQYF.

This clonotype was found once. Mismatch with germline at one junction end may stem from a read error. The gene calls are TRBV4-1 and TRBJ2-2, with D tentatively TRBD1 (6 bases). The CDR3 is made up of 15 amino acids. Germline CDR1 is MGHRA and CDR2 is YSYEKL. The CDR3 region is CASSQDQGNTGEQFF. The CDR3 region has the DNA TGCGCCAGCAGCCAAGATCAGGGGAACACCGGGGAGCAGTTTTTT.

With regard to this clonotype: Compared with germline, one end of the junction differs, possibly owing to a read error. This chain uses TRBV4-2 with TRBJ1-1; no clear D. Per the germline V gene, CDR1 is LGHNA and CDR2 is YNFKEQ. The CDR3 extends over 14 amino acids. The CDR3 loop is CASSQDQTVTEAFF. DNA of the CDR3: TGTGCCAGCAGCCAAGATCAGACGGTGACTGAAGCTTTCTTC.

Of note for this clonotype: A much larger clone differs from this one at a single base, so this may be a read error. The chain is built from TRBV30 and TRBJ2-3; D perhaps matches TRBD1 (5 bases). Gene TRBJ1-5 matches the end of the DNA better, so the J call may be wrong. The CDR3 covers 15 residues. Germline CDR1 is GTSNPN and CDR2 is SVGIG (reference sequence). In DNA form, the CDR3 reads TGTGCCTGGAGTTCATTAGCGGGAGGGGCAGATACGCAGCATTTT. This sequence encodes CAWSSLAGGADTQHF.

The chain is built from TRBV7-3 and TRBJ2-1, with 9 bases fitting TRBD1. This CDR3 has 14 amino acids. The germline V gene encodes CDR1 SGHTA and CDR2 FQGTGA. V trimming: 5 bases; J trimming: 8 bases; junction bases outside the gene matches: 7. The CDR3 DNA reads as TGTGCCAGCAGCCTGGGACAGGGATGGCATGAGCAGTTCTTC. Its translation: CASSLGQGWHEQFF.

As for this clonotype: A read error is likely, as this CDR3 ends without the conserved phenylalanine or tryptophan. No DNA is shown, since the ends of the CDR3 on it are uncertain; the CDR3 is the one TCRdb lists. The chain is built from TRBV29-1 and TRBJ2-6; TRBD1 reflects the table's D call only, with no check against the DNA. Germline V gene data show CDR1 as SQVTM and CDR2 as ANQGSEA. With termini counted, the CDR3 has 16 amino acids. The CDR3 spells CSVSQGASSGANVLPY.

This clonotype was seen repeatedly, ten times or more. The chain employs TRBV28 and TRBJ2-1, with TRBD1 matching 7 bases. Germline V lookup: CDR1 MDHEN, CDR2 SYDVKM. There are 15 residues in the CDR3. V lost 2 bases, J lost 8 bases, and 9 bases stayed unmatched. CDR3 DNA: TGTGCCAGCAGTTTAACAACCAACAGGGGCCATGAGCAGTTCTTC. This codes for CASSLTTNRGHEQFF.

This clonotype is labeled medium-sized. The chain is built from TRBV11-2 and TRBJ2-3; 7 bases agree with TRBD2. Looked up from germline, CDR1 is SGHAT and CDR2 is FQNNGV. V lost 6 bases, J lost 5 bases, and 5 bases stayed unmatched. This CDR3 contains 13 residues. The CDR3 region is CASRPAGVDTQYF. The CDR3 region has the DNA TGTGCCAGCAGGCCGGCGGGGGTAGATACGCAGTATTTT.

Details on this clonotype: This clone may be a read error of a much larger clone one base away. The CDR3 DNA sequence: TGCGCCAGCAACTACCGGGAGAAGGAGACCCAGTACTTC. Translating gives CASNYREKETQYF. V usage is TRBV5-1 and J usage is TRBJ2-5; D may be TRBD2 (6 bases). This CDR3 has 13 amino acids. Trimming took off 6 bases at V and 5 bases at J, with 14 bases between the two ends. In germline, CDR1 is SGHRS, CDR2 YFSETQ.